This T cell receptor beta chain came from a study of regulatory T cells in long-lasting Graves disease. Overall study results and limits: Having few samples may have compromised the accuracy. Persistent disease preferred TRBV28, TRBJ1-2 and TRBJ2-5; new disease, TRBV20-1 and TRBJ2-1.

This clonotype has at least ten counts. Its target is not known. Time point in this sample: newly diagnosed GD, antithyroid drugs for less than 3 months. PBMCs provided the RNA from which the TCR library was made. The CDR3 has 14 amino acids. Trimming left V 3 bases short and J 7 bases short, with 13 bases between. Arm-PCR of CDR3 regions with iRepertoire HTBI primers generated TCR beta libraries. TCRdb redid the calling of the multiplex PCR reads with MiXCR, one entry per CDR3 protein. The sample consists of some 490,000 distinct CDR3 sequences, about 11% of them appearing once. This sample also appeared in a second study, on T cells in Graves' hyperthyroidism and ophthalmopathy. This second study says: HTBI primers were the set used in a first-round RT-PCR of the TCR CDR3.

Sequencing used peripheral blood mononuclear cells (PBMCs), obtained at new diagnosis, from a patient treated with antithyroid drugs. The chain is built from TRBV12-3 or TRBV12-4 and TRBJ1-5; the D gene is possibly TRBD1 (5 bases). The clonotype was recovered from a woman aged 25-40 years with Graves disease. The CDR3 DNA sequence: TGTGCCAGCAGTTTGGCGGGGGTGGGGCAGCCCCAGCATTTT. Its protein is CASSLAGVGQPQHF.